This T cell receptor (beta chain) was identified in a study of tumor and adjacent non-tumor tissue in lung cancer. Looking at the study overall: The patients, approximately 9 men and about 5 women, were roughly 30 to 76 with stage I to III disease.

The template was RNA from unsorted bulk tissue. Newly diagnosed lung cancer patients had thoracic surgery in China, August–late 2014, without prior chemotherapy. A modified ARM-PCR protocol with three rounds of nested PCR amplified TCRbeta. MiXCR was run by TCRdb on the multiplex PCR reads, yielding one entry per CDR3 protein. The sample lists about 80,000 distinct CDR3 sequences; around 75% were seen once. Whole-study findings and limits: Top 100 clones took a larger repertoire share in normal lung. Significantly higher TCR diversity was found in tumor than normal lung.

The table lists this clonotype with a few counts. What it binds is not known. One end of the junction does not line up with germline, which may come from a read error. The CDR3 length is 14 residues. The genes are TRBV12-3 or TRBV12-4 and TRBJ2-5; TRBD2 matches at 11 bases. The sequencing sample was made of lung tumor tissue. This receptor was identified in a woman in her 50s with non-small cell lung cancer. For the CDR3, the DNA is TGTGCCAGCAACCGACTAGCGGGATCTGAGACCCAGTATTTC. It specifies CASNRLAGSETQYF.